What follows is one T cell receptor beta chain and its context. Germline V lookup: CDR1 MNHEY, CDR2 SVGAGI. The ends lost 6 bases at V and 8 bases at J; junction bases unmatched: 9. CDR3 length equals 13 residues. The repertoire was sequenced with immunoSEQ multiplex PCR; TCRdb's copy has only in-frame clones and lacks some. The data contain some 150,000 clones, over 70% of them singletons. The source of the sample is a study of blood T cell repertoires in COVID-19. As for the study in general: T cells, B-cell-depleted T cells, or PBMCs supplied cDNA or gDNA.

This TCR derives from a man aged 50 or older with active COVID-19. The gene calls are TRBV6-5 and TRBJ1-2; 7 bases line up with TRBD1. Sequencing was carried out using peripheral blood. The CDR3 spells CASSPTGREGYTF. DNA for the CDR3: TGTGCCAGCAGCCCGACAGGGAGAGAAGGCTACACCTTC.